This T cell receptor (beta chain) was documented in a study of OX40 agonist ivuxolimab in advanced cancers. This clone was seen a few times. The assay was immunoSEQ multiplex PCR, and TCRdb's table has in-frame clones only and misses some. The repertoire consists of approximately 31,000 clones, with approximately 85% occurring once and the leading ten covering approximately 50%. The CDR3 extends over 11 amino acids. The germline gives CDR1 ENHRY, CDR2 SYGVKD. Trimming removed 10 bases at V and 2 bases at J, with 9 bases between. The origin of this receptor is an adult with an advanced solid tumor such as melanoma, head and neck, liver or kidney cancer. Sequenced here: CD4+ or CD8+ T cells sorted from blood, sampled in a trial of the OX40 agonist ivuxolimab. This chain joins TRBV10-3 and TRBJ2-7; unclear D gene. The CDR3 sequence is CATRFAYEQYF. The CDR3 bases are TGTGCCACCAGGTTTGCCTACGAGCAGTACTTC.